Each of the 20 T cell receptor beta chains below was sequenced from the same sample in a study of spatial heterogeneity in lung cancer. Each CDR3 protein is one row after TCRdb ran MiXCR on the 5' RACE reads. The data hold around 40,000 distinct CDR3 sequences, with 4% to 6% observed a single time. Specified time point: sample taken at primary tumor resection. No cells were sorted before sequencing. The whole RNA sequenced was extracted from tumor, nontumor lung or frozen PBMC. The sequences come from PBMCs, collected at surgery. The receptors come from a female donor with early-stage non-small cell lung cancer.

The J gene is TRBJ2-2, the V gene TRBV19; 7 bases are shared with TRBD1. The V gene end was trimmed by 5 bases and the J gene end by 3 bases; junction bases not matched to a gene: 9. Looked up from germline, CDR1 is LNHDA and CDR2 is SQIVND (reference sequence). CDR3 size: 16 residues. Here the CDR3 DNA reads TGTGCCAGTAGTGCCTGGGACAGCGAATACACCGGGGAGCTGTTTTTT. This encodes CASSAWDSEYTGELFF.

J is TRBJ2-5 and V is TRBV5-4; weak D call: TRBD1 (6 bases). Germline values: CDR1 SGHNT, CDR2 YYREEE (reference sequence). This CDR3 is 15 amino acids long. The V end was cut by 4 bases, the J end by 2 bases, with 15 bases between. CDR3 region: CASSTPRDKQETQYF. The CDR3 DNA sequence: TGTGCCAGCAGCACGCCCCGGGACAAACAAGAGACCCAGTACTTC. The full variable domain, its missing parts supplied by reference TRBV5-4 and TRBJ2-5, is ETGVTQSPTHLIKTRGQQVTLRCSSQSGHNTVSWYQQALGQGPQFIFQYYREEENGRGNFPPRFSGLQFPNYSSELNVNALELDDSALYLCASSTPRDKQETQYFGPGTRLLVL.

The sample holds many counts of this clonotype. The chain links TRBV29-1 to TRBJ1-1, with a weak D call TRBD1 (5 bases). This CDR3 comprises 13 residues. V was clipped by 3 bases and J by 7 bases, with 15 bases between them. CDR1 and CDR2 from the germline V gene are SQVTM and ANQGSEA. CDR3 in DNA: TGCAGCGTTGATTGGGGATGGGGCAGTGAAGCTTTCTTT. It yields the protein CSVDWGWGSEAFF.

The chain has TRBV5-8 and TRBJ2-3; the match to TRBD1 covers 7 bases. The germline CDR1 and CDR2 sequences are SGHTS and YDEGEE. Trimming at V came to 2 bases and at J to 0 bases, leaving 3 bases not matched to a gene. The CDR3 has 15 amino acids. The CDR3 region is CASSFGTASTDTQYF. CDR3 in DNA: TGTGCCAGCAGCTTCGGGACAGCTAGCACAGATACGCAGTATTTT. The entire variable domain, with the rest obtained from reference TRBV5-8 and TRBJ2-3, is as follows: EAGVTQSPTHLIKTRGQQATLRCSPISGHTSVYWYQQALGLGLQFLLWYDEGEERNRGNFPPRFSGRQFPNYSSELNVNALELEDSALYLCASSFGTASTDTQYFGPGTRLTVL.

The chain carries TRBV4-1 and TRBJ1-1; D is possibly TRBD1 (6 bases). The ends were cut back, 1 base at V and 2 bases at J, with 11 bases in the middle. The CDR3 totals 15 residues. Looked up from germline, CDR1 is MGHRA and CDR2 is YSYEKL. CDR3 nucleotides: TGCGCCAGCAGCCAAGTAGACAGGACCAACACTGAAGCTTTCTTT. It translates to CASSQVDRTNTEAFF.

V is TRBV6-1 and J is TRBJ2-7; D is perhaps TRBD1 (6 bases). Germline loops: CDR1 MNHNS, CDR2 SASEGT. Trimming removed 4 bases from V and 7 bases from J, with 14 bases in between. The CDR3 is 13 amino acids. The CDR3 protein is CASSVEAGVEQYF. CDR3 nucleotides: TGTGCCAGCAGTGTTGAGGCAGGGGTTGAGCAGTACTTC.

This clonotype was seen ten or more times. The chain has TRBV28 and TRBJ1-1, with D unresolved. The V end was cut by 5 bases, the J end by 0 bases, with 13 bases between. There are 15 residues in the CDR3. CDR1 MDHEN and CDR2 SYDVKM come from the germline V gene. CDR3 DNA: TGTGCCAGCAGTCGGAGCGGGTTTTTGAACACTGAAGCTTTCTTT. This gives the protein CASSRSGFLNTEAFF.

This clonotype showed up many times. In DNA form, the CDR3 reads TGTGCCAGTAGTCCCGTACAGGGGAGTGGGGGCTACACCTTC. Translated, it gives CASSPVQGSGGYTF. The chain has TRBV19 and TRBJ1-2, with 7 bases matching TRBD1. The germline gives CDR1 LNHDA, CDR2 SQIVND (reference sequence). Trimming removed 5 bases from V and 8 bases from J; junction bases left unmatched: 11. The CDR3 covers 14 residues.

This clonotype was seen many times. The genes are TRBV7-9 and TRBJ2-7, with TRBD1 matching over 7 bases. This CDR3 region has 17 residues. V was pared by 0 bases and J by 5 bases, with 13 bases of the junction left unmatched. CDR1 SEHNR and CDR2 FQNEAQ come from the germline V gene (reference sequence). The CDR3 DNA is TGTGCCAGCAGCTTAGCCGGGGTTCGGACAGGTCGACACGAGCAGTACTTC. Protein sequence: CASSLAGVRTGRHEQYF.

This clonotype has ten or more counts. V is TRBV20-1 and J is TRBJ1-1, with D possibly matching TRBD1 (5 bases). The germline V gene encodes CDR1 DFQATT and CDR2 SNEGSKA (reference sequence). The CDR3 has 14 residues. Trimming took 3 bases from V and 4 from J, leaving 15 bases between them. The CDR3 DNA reads as TGCAGTGCTAGTCTTAGCCGAGGGGCCACTGAAGCTTTCTTT. This encodes CSASLSRGATEAFF.

This clonotype has just a few counts. The V and J genes are TRBV2 and TRBJ1-2; tentative D call: TRBD1 (6 bases). Looked up from germline, CDR1 is SNHLY and CDR2 is FYNNEI. Trimming shortened V by 4 bases and J by 4 bases, and 10 bases separated the two germline ends. This CDR3 is built from 13 residues. The CDR3 nucleotides read TGTGCCAGCAGTGGGGGGGCCTCCTATGGCTACACCTTC. Encoded protein: CASSGGASYGYTF.

This clonotype showed up many times. The J gene is TRBJ1-6, the V gene TRBV27, with D perhaps matching TRBD1 (5 bases). The CDR3 runs to 18 residues. Trimming removed 6 bases at V and 0 bases at J, with 18 bases between. Germline values: CDR1 MNHEY, CDR2 SMNVEV (reference sequence). CDR3 protein: CASRTPTRASSYNSPLHF. In DNA form, the CDR3 reads TGTGCCAGCAGAACCCCGACCAGGGCTAGCTCCTATAATTCACCCCTCCACTTT.

This clonotype was seen more than once but under ten times. The rearrangement links TRBV5-1 to TRBJ2-5; no clear D gene. V was trimmed by 0 bases and J by 4 bases, leaving 13 bases between them. The CDR3 has 15 amino acids. Germline V gene lookup returns CDR1 SGHRS and CDR2 YFSETQ. In DNA, the CDR3 is TGCGCCAGCAGCTTGGAGGGTAGAAGCCTAGAGACCCAGTACTTC. It translates to CASSLEGRSLETQYF. The variable domain in full, with the rest retrieved from reference TRBV5-1 and TRBJ2-5, is KAGVTQTPRYLIKTRGQQVTLSCSPISGHRSVSWYQQTPGQGLQFLFEYFSETQRNKGNFPGRFSGRQFSNSRSEMNVSTLELGDSALYLCASSLEGRSLETQYFGPGTRLLVL.

This clonotype has ten or more counts. The chain combines TRBV7-9 with TRBJ1-1, with D unresolved. This CDR3 has 15 amino acids. Germline V gives CDR1 SEHNR, CDR2 FQNEAQ (reference sequence). The germline V and J ends were trimmed by 5 bases and 6 bases, with 19 bases remaining between them. CDR3 sequence reads: CASSPPLRAGSEAFF. CDR3 sequence (DNA): TGTGCCAGCAGCCCCCCCCTAAGAGCGGGTTCTGAAGCTTTCTTT.

This clonotype was seen many times. The V gene is TRBV12-3 or TRBV12-4, the J gene TRBJ1-1; D gene unclear. Trimming took 6 bases from V and 1 from J, leaving 12 bases between them. The CDR3 covers 14 residues. For the CDR3, the DNA is TGTGCCAGCAGCCCCGGGAGGAGGAACACTGAAGCTTTCTTT. Translation gives CASSPGRRNTEAFF.

This clonotype was seen ten or more times. The chain is built from TRBV19 and TRBJ1-1, with 11 bases lining up with TRBD1. The CDR3 consists of 15 residues. V dropped 3 bases and J dropped 5; count of bases not matched to a gene: 5. Germline values: CDR1 LNHDA, CDR2 SQIVND (reference sequence). Here the CDR3 reads CASSIPGTGGTEAFF. The CDR3 nucleotides read TGTGCCAGTAGTATCCCCGGGACAGGGGGTACTGAAGCTTTCTTT.

V is TRBV20-1 and J is TRBJ2-3; D may be TRBD1 or TRBD2 (5 bases each). The germline V and J ends were trimmed by 0 bases and 2 bases, with 12 bases remaining between them. Germline CDR1 reads DFQATT; CDR2 reads SNEGSKA (reference sequence). The CDR3 is 15 amino acids. The CDR3: CSARDGARSTDTQYF. CDR3 in DNA: TGCAGTGCTAGAGACGGGGCTAGATCCACAGATACGCAGTATTTT.

To note about this clonotype: With a much larger clone just one base away, this may be a read error. The V call is TRBV20-1, the J call TRBJ2-7; TRBD1 might be the D (6 bases). Germline CDR1 and CDR2: DFQATT and SNEGSKA (reference sequence). V lost 4 bases and J 0 bases, leaving 16 bases between the germline ends. The CDR3 runs to 15 residues. The CDR3 DNA reads TGCAGTGCTAAAGATTCGGACAGCTACTCCTACGAGCAGTACTTC. Protein sequence: CSAKDSDSYSYEQYF.

There are many counts of this clonotype. This chain joins TRBV6-5 and TRBJ2-5; TRBD2 aligns across 15 bases. V gave up 2 bases and J gave up 4 bases; unmatched junction bases: 5. Germline V gives CDR1 MNHEY, CDR2 SVGAGI. The CDR3 sequence is 17 residues long. CDR3 bases: TGTGCCAGCAGTTACCTCACGGGACTAGCGGGGGGAGAGACCCAGTACTTC. Encoded protein: CASSYLTGLAGGETQYF.

The sample holds many counts of this clonotype. The rearrangement joins TRBV5-4 to TRBJ1-1; 11 bases fit TRBD1. Germline assignment: CDR1 SGHNT and CDR2 YYREEE (reference sequence). After removal of 5 bases from V and 7 bases from J, the junction contained 16 bases not matched to a gene. The CDR3 is made up of 17 amino acids. CDR3 coding DNA: TGTGCCAGCAGTCCTCTACTCCGGGACAGGGGGAGGAGTGAAGCTTTCTTT. It encodes CASSPLLRDRGRSEAFF.